Given below is one T cell receptor beta chain in context. These data belong to a study of control samples from healthy donors and cancer patients. Looked up from germline, CDR1 is MNHEY and CDR2 is SMNVEV (reference sequence). The CDR3 is made up of 15 amino acids. The V gene end was trimmed by 5 bases and the J gene end by 6 bases; junction bases not matched to a gene: 9. Sequencing used immunoSEQ multiplex PCR; TCRdb keeps in-frame clones, though not all of them. The sample records some 120,000 clones, approximately 90% being singletons. This receptor was obtained from a man aged 25-45 years in good health. Sequencing was done on a sample of blood. The chain uses TRBV27 and TRBJ1-4, with TRBD1 matching over 7 bases. CDR3: CASSPQQGRDEKLFF. CDR3 nucleotide sequence: TGTGCCAGCAGTCCCCAACAGGGGAGGGATGAAAAACTGTTTTTT.